This entry concerns a single TCR beta chain. Its antigen is still unknown. The data were taken from a study of T cell responses to AZD1222 COVID-19 vaccine. Study-wide results and limits: Dominant at 160-218 and 743-854, vaccine-associated CD4 TCRs also spanned spike.

Profiled with immunoSEQ multiplex PCR; TCRdb holds only in-frame clones, not every one. The data show about 100,000 clones, with 88% seen just once and about 1.8% held by the top ten. The CDR3 runs 13 residues. Germline V gene sequence: CDR1 SGHTS, CDR2 YDEGEE. Trimming shortened V by 4 bases and J by 8 bases, and 10 bases separated the two germline ends. V is TRBV5-8 and J is TRBJ1-6, with unresolved D. The input for sequencing was peripheral blood, taken on day 0 of AZD1222 vaccination. The clonotype was recovered from an adult in good health. The CDR3 nucleotides are TGTGCCAGCAGCGGGCGGGGAGATTCACCCCTCCACTTT. Its translation is CASSGRGDSPLHF.